The TCR beta chain described here comes from a study of shared clonotypes between healthy human individuals. Study-level background: Plates per donor: three CD4 naive, three CD4 memory, two CD8 naive, one CD8 memory. Study results and caveats: Clonotype sharing among donors, it was expected, would be affected by sequencing depth.

In germline, CDR1 is SGHTA, CDR2 FQGNSA. V lost 1 base and J lost 0, with 13 bases in between. The CDR3 is made up of 17 amino acids. TCRdb's table, derived via immunoSEQ multiplex PCR, lists solely in-frame clones and lacks some. The table shows around 1.9 million clones, with about 94% occurring only once. Of note for this clone: The antigen is undetermined.

Naive CD8 cells comprised CD45RO-negative, CCR7-positively selected cells, excluding terminally differentiated effector memory CD45RA+ cells. The chain has TRBV7-2 and TRBJ1-5; D uncertain. This TCR came from a young man in good health. Some clones in this sample may be carry-over from other donors' samples. Material for sequencing was naive CD8+ T cells from PBMCs. DNA of the CDR3: TGTGCCAGCAGCTTAGGAGCCTCCCGTTATAGCAATCAGCCCCAGCATTTT. Residues: CASSLGASRYSNQPQHF. The whole variable domain, remainder taken from reference TRBV7-2 and TRBJ1-5, is GAGVSQSPSNKVTEKGKDVELRCDPISGHTALYWYRQSLGQGLEFLIYFQGNSAPDKSGLPSDRFSAERTGGSVSTLTIQRTQQEDSAVYLCASSLGASRYSNQPQHFGDGTRLSIL.